This TCR beta chain was identified in a study of T cell responses to AZD1222 COVID-19 vaccine. Generated by immunoSEQ multiplex PCR, the TCRdb table keeps only in-frame clones and is missing some. There are 130,000 or so clones in the sample; 94% occur only once, and 6.6% lies in the top ten. V lost 3 bases, J lost 6 bases, and 8 bases lay in between. The germline gives CDR1 KGHSH, CDR2 LQKENI. The CDR3 has 12 amino acids. The clonotype originates from an adult in good health. The chain uses TRBV18 and TRBJ1-1, with D unresolved. Specimen: peripheral blood, collected on day 0 of AZD1222 vaccination. The CDR3 protein is CASSPTYPEAFF. CDR3 in DNA: TGTGCCAGCTCACCTACCTATCCTGAAGCTTTCTTT.